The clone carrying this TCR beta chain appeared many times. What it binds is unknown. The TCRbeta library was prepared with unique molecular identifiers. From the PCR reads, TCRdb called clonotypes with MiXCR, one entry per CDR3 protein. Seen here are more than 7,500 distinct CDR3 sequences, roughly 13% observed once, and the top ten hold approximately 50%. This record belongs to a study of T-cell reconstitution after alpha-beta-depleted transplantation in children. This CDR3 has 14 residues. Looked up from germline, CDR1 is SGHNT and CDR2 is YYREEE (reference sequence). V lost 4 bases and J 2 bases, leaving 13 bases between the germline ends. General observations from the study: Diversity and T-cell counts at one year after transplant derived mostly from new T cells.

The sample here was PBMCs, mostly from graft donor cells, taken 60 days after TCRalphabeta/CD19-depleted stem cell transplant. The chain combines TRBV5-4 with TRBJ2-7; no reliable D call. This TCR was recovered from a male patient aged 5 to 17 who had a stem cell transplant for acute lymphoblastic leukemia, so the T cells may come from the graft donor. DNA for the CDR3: TGTGCCAGCAGCCAGGATCGACTGACCTACGAGCAGTACTTC. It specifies CASSQDRLTYEQYF. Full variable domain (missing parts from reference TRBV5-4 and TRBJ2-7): ETGVTQSPTHLIKTRGQQVTLRCSSQSGHNTVSWYQQALGQGPQFIFQYYREEENGRGNFPPRFSGLQFPNYSSELNVNALELDDSALYLCASSQDRLTYEQYFGPGTRLTVT.